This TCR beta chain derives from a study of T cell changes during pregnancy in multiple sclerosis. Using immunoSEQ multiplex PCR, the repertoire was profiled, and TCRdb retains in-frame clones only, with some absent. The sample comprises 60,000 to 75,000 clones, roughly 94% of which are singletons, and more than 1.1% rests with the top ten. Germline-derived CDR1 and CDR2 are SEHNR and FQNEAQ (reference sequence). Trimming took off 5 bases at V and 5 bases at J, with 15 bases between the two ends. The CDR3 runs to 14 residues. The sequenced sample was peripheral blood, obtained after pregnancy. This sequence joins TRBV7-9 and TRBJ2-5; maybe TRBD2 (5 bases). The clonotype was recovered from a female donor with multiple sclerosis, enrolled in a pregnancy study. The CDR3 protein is CASSPTGESETQYF. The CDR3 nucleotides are TGTGCCAGCAGCCCTACCGGGGAGTCGGAGACCCAGTACTTC.